Below, 13 T cell receptor beta chains from the same sample are listed, as sequenced in a study of blood T cell repertoires in COVID-19. TCRdb keeps only in-frame clones here, not all; method: immunoSEQ multiplex PCR. The table includes tens of thousands of clones, around 87% detected once. The sequenced material came from peripheral blood. The source of these receptors is a human donor in a cohort sampled during active COVID-19.

The rearrangement joins TRBV3-1 (or the pseudogene TRBV3-2) to TRBJ2-6, with D perhaps TRBD2 (6 bases). From germline, CDR1 is LGHDT and CDR2 YNNKEL (reference sequence). Trimming took off 4 bases at V and 4 bases at J, with 20 bases between the two ends. The CDR3 extends over 18 amino acids. The CDR3 region is CASSPSGVGAAGANVLTF. CDR3 sequence (DNA): TGTGCCAGCAGCCCCTCGGGGGTCGGGGCGGCCGGGGCCAACGTCCTGACTTTC.

The V and J genes are TRBV11-3 and TRBJ2-2, with TRBD2 matching 14 bases. Germline V gives CDR1 SGHNT, CDR2 YENEEA. V was pared by 5 bases and J by 10 bases, with 15 bases of the junction left unmatched. The CDR3 loop spans 18 amino acids. The CDR3 here is CASSTGTSGRRSSEELFF. DNA of the CDR3: TGTGCCAGCAGCACCGGGACTAGCGGGAGACGATCTTCGGAGGAGCTGTTTTTT.

The chain is built from TRBV7-2 and TRBJ1-4, with a possible D match to TRBD1 (6 bases). The CDR3 is 15 residues long. V gave up 1 base and J gave up 6 bases, with 12 bases separating them. CDR1 SGHTA and CDR2 FQGNSA come from the germline V gene. DNA of the CDR3: TGTGCCAGCAGCTTAGACAGGGAGGGGGATGAAAAACTGTTTTTT. It translates to CASSLDREGDEKLFF. The complete variable domain, with remaining parts taken from reference TRBV7-2 and TRBJ1-4, reads GAGVSQSPSNKVTEKGKDVELRCDPISGHTALYWYRQSLGQGLEFLIYFQGNSAPDKSGLPSDRFSAERTGGSVSTLTIQRTQQEDSAVYLCASSLDREGDEKLFFGSGTQLSVL.

This rearrangement joins TRBV28 to TRBJ1-1; 10 positions agree with TRBD1. The length of the CDR3 is 13 residues. V trimming: 6 bases; J trimming: 7 bases; junction bases outside the gene matches: 5. Per the germline V gene, CDR1 is MDHEN and CDR2 is SYDVKM. CDR3 nucleotides: TGTGCCAGCAGCTCGGGACAGGGGAGTGAAGCTTTCTTT. This sequence encodes CASSSGQGSEAFF.

The chain has TRBV28 and TRBJ2-4; possibly TRBD2 for D (5 bases). Trimming took 3 bases from V and 0 from J, leaving 6 bases between them. The length of the CDR3 is 14 residues. Germline CDR1 and CDR2: MDHEN and SYDVKM. Here the CDR3 reads CASSLAGAKNIQYF. The CDR3 coding sequence is TGTGCCAGCAGTTTGGCGGGAGCCAAAAACATTCAGTACTTC. Variable domain in full (rest from reference TRBV28 and TRBJ2-4): DVKVTQSSRYLVKRTGEKVFLECVQDMDHENMFWYRQDPGLGLRLIYFSYDVKMKEKGDIPEGYSVSREKKERFSLILESASTNQTSMYLCASSLAGAKNIQYFGAGTRLSVL.

The chain uses TRBV18 and TRBJ1-1; D is perhaps TRBD1 (5 bases). V lost 0 bases and J lost 1, with 12 bases in between. The CDR3 has 16 amino acids. Looked up from germline, CDR1 is KGHSH and CDR2 is LQKENI. CDR3 DNA sequence: TGTGCCAGCTCACCACCGCAGGGACTAGCGAACACTGAAGCTTTCTTT. It encodes CASSPPQGLANTEAFF.

The chain has TRBV18 and TRBJ1-6; TRBD1 is a possible D gene (5 bases). Deletions cut 6 bases from V and 8 bases from J, with 11 bases between. Germline V CDR1 and CDR2: KGHSH, LQKENI. The CDR3 covers 13 residues. The CDR3 DNA reads TGTGCCAGCTCCCCCGGGGGGGATTCACCCCTCCACTTT. Translated, it gives CASSPGGDSPLHF.

This clone counts as medium-sized. This chain connects TRBV5-1 to TRBJ2-1; 7 nucleotides line up with TRBD2. There are 13 residues in the CDR3. The V and J ends lost 8 bases and 8 bases, in that order; junction bases with no gene match: 10. Per the germline V gene, CDR1 is SGHRS and CDR2 is YFSETQ. The CDR3 loop reads CASQRLADHEQFF. In DNA form, the CDR3 reads TGCGCCAGTCAAAGGCTAGCGGACCATGAGCAGTTCTTC.

V and J are TRBV18 and TRBJ2-1, with 7 positions matching TRBD1. Germline V lookup: CDR1 KGHSH, CDR2 LQKENI. The CDR3 length is 14 residues. The V gene end was trimmed by 3 bases and the J gene end by 6 bases; junction bases not matched to a gene: 5. Here the CDR3 reads CASSPLTGSNEQFF. CDR3 nucleotide sequence: TGTGCCAGCTCACCTCTGACAGGGAGCAATGAGCAGTTCTTC.

The chain links TRBV19 to TRBJ2-1, with 7 nucleotides matching TRBD1. The CDR3 consists of 15 residues. V was pared by 4 bases and J by 3 bases, with 6 bases of the junction left unmatched. The germline V gene encodes CDR1 LNHDA and CDR2 SQIVND (reference sequence). DNA for the CDR3: TGTGCCAGTAGTAGACAGGGATCCGACTACAATGAGCAGTTCTTC. Its translation is CASSRQGSDYNEQFF.

The V gene is TRBV5-1, the J gene TRBJ2-1; tentative D call: TRBD2 (6 bases). Germline loops: CDR1 SGHRS, CDR2 YFSETQ. This CDR3 is 15 amino acids long. The V gene lost 1 base and the J gene lost 2 bases, with 10 bases spanning the gap. This CDR3 is CASSLTGETYNEQFF. The CDR3 DNA reads as TGCGCCAGCAGCTTGACGGGAGAAACCTACAATGAGCAGTTCTTC.

The chain employs TRBV27 and TRBJ1-5; D possibly corresponds to TRBD1 (5 bases). V gave up 3 bases and J gave up 3 bases, with 9 bases separating them. This CDR3 has 14 amino acids. Germline CDR1 and CDR2: MNHEY and SMNVEV (reference sequence). CDR3 nucleotide sequence: TGTGCCAGCAGTTTGGCAGGGCTCAATCAGCCCCAGCATTTT. Translated, it gives CASSLAGLNQPQHF.

The chain combines TRBV7-9 with TRBJ1-3; 11 nucleotides align to TRBD1. Germline assignment: CDR1 SEHNR and CDR2 FQNEAQ (reference sequence). The V gene end was trimmed by 6 bases and the J gene end by 0 bases; junction bases not matched to a gene: 10. The CDR3 consists of 18 residues. The CDR3 sequence is CASRPSGTGGTSGNTIYF. The DNA of the CDR3 is TGTGCCAGCAGGCCCTCCGGGACAGGGGGAACCTCTGGAAACACCATATATTTT. Drawing the rest from reference TRBV7-9 and TRBJ1-3, the complete variable domain is DTGVSQNPRHKITKRGQNVTFRCDPISEHNRLYWYRQTLGQGPEFLTYFQNEAQLEKSRLLSDRFSAERPKGSFSTLEIQRTEQGDSAMYLCASRPSGTGGTSGNTIYFGEGSWLTVV.